The present entry profiles one T cell receptor (beta chain) with its context. Amplified TCR beta CDR3 regions derived from RNA transcripts. HTBI primers drove first-round RT-PCR of the TCR CDR3. TCRdb ran MiXCR on the multiplex PCR reads and lists one entry per CDR3 protein. The sample yields 450,000 to 700,000 distinct CDR3 sequences, around 45% seen once. This entry is derived from a study of T cells in Graves' hyperthyroidism and ophthalmopathy. In germline, CDR1 is SGHDN, CDR2 FVKESK. After removal of 0 bases from V and 12 bases from J, the junction contained 10 bases not matched to a gene. The length of the CDR3 is 14 residues.

Sequencing was carried out using peripheral blood or thyroid tissue (not recorded which). The chain has TRBV14 and TRBJ1-1, with TRBD1 identical over 7 bases. The clonotype originates from an adult woman with Graves' disease, either hyperthyroidism or ophthalmopathy (not recorded which). In nucleotides, the CDR3 is TGTGCCAGCAGCCAAGATCCGGGACAGCCTTCGTCTTTCTTT. Translation gives CASSQDPGQPSSFF.